This T cell receptor (beta chain) was captured by sequencing in a study of Graves' ophthalmopathy and Graves' hyperthyroidism. Trimming took 10 bases from V and 5 from J; bases not matched to a gene: 6. The germline V gene encodes CDR1 MNHNS and CDR2 SASEGT. CDR3 length equals 14 residues. RNA transcripts were the template, and TCR beta CDR3 regions were amplified from them. The authors performed first-round RT-PCR with HTBI primers and then a second-round multiplex PCR. TCRdb independently ran MiXCR on the multiplex PCR reads; one entry per CDR3 protein. The table has 220,000 or so distinct CDR3 sequences, 20% to 25% seen once; the top ten hold roughly 42%.

The sequence came from a woman aged 45-65 years with Graves' ophthalmopathy. The sequencing input was peripheral blood. J is TRBJ2-7 and V is TRBV6-1; 15 bases align to TRBD2. The CDR3 reads CATEGLAGGNEQYF. For the CDR3, the DNA is TGTGCCACCGAGGGACTAGCGGGAGGCAACGAGCAGTACTTC.